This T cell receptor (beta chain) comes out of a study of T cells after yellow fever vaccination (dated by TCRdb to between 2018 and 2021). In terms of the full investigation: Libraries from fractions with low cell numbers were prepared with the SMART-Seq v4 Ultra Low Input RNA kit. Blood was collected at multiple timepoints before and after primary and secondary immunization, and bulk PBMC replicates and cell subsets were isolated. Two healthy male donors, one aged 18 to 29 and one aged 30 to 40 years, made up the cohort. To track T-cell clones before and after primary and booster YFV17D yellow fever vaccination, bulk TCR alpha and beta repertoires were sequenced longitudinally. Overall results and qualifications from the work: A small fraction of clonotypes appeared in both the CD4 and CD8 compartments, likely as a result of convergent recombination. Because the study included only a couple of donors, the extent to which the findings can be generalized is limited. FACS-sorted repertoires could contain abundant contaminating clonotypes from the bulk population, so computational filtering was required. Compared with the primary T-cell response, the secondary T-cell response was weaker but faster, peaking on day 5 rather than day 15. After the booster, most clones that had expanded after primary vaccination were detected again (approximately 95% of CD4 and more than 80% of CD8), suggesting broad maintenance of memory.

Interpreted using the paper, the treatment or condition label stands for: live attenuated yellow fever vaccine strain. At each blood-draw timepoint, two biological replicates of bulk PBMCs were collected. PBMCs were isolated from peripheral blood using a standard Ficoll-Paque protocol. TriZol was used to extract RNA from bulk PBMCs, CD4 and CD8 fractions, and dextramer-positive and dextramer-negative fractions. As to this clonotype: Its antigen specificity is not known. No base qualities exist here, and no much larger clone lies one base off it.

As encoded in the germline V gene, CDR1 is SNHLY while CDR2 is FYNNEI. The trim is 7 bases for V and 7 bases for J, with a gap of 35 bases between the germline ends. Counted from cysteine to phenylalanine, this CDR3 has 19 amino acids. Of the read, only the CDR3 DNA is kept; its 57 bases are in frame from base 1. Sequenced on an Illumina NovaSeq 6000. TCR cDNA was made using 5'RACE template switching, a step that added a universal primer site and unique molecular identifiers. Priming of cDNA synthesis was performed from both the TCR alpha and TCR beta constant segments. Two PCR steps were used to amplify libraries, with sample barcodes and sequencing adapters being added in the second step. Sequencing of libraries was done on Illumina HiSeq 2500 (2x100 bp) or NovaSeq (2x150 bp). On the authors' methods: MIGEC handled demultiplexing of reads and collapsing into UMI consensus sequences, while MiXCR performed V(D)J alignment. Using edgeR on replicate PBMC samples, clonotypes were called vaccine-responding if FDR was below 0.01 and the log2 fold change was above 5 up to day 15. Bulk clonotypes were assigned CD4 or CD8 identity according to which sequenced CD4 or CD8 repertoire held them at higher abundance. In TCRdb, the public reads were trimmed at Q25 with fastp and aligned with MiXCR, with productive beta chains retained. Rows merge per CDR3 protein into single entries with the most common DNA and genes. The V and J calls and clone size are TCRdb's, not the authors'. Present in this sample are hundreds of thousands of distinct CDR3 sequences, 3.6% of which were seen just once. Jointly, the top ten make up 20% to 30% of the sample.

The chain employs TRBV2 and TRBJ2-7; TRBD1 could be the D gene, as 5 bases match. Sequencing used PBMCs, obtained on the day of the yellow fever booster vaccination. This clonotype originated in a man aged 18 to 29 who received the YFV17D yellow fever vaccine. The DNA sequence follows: TGTGCCAGCAAGAAGGATACAGGATACAAACTATTTCTTGTCGAAGAGCAGTACTTC. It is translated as CASKKDTGYKLFLVEEQYF. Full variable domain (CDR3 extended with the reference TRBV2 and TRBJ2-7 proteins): EPEVTQTPSHQVTQMGQEVILRCVPISNHLYFYWYRQILGQKVEFLVSFYNNEISEKSEIFDDQFSVERPDGSNFTLKIRSTKLEDSAMYFCASKKDTGYKLFLVEEQYFGPGTRLTVT.